This T cell receptor beta chain came from a study of T cell responses to AZD1222 COVID-19 vaccine. Clones were sequenced by immunoSEQ multiplex PCR, and TCRdb holds only the in-frame ones, with some missing. The repertoire holds around 84,000 clones, with roughly 87% as singletons. Germline V lookup: CDR1 SEHNR, CDR2 FQNEAQ (reference sequence). The CDR3 has 15 residues. Trimming took off 1 base at V and 4 bases at J, with 13 bases between the two ends. The sequence derives from an adult in good health. The sample was peripheral blood, taken on day 0 of AZD1222 vaccination. The genes are TRBV7-9 and TRBJ1-2; tentatively, D is TRBD1 (6 bases). The CDR3 loop reads CASSLGQATPYGYTF. In nucleotides, the CDR3 is TGTGCCAGCAGCTTAGGACAGGCTACGCCCTATGGCTACACCTTC.